The 3 T cell receptor beta chains listed next were all sequenced from one sample in a study of OX40 agonist ivuxolimab in advanced cancers. Repertoires were generated with immunoSEQ multiplex PCR, while TCRdb's copy carries only in-frame clones and drops some. The profile shows 53,000 or so clones, 93% of them singletons. Sample: CD4+ or CD8+ T cells sorted from blood, taken in a trial of the OX40 agonist ivuxolimab. The receptors originated from an adult with an advanced solid tumor such as melanoma, head and neck, liver or kidney cancer.

This sequence joins TRBV28 and TRBJ2-2; D is perhaps TRBD1 (5 bases). V lost 1 base and J lost 6, with 12 bases in between. This CDR3 has 15 amino acids. Germline V gene lookup returns CDR1 MDHEN and CDR2 SYDVKM. As DNA, the CDR3 is TGTGCCAGCAGTTTATACAGGTGGTCGGCCGGGGAGCTGTTTTTT. Encoded protein: CASSLYRWSAGELFF.

The chain recombines TRBV28 with TRBJ2-5; TRBD2 agrees at 7 bases. The germline gives CDR1 MDHEN, CDR2 SYDVKM. The CDR3 extends over 16 amino acids. Unmatched junction bases numbered 13, after V lost 5 bases and J lost 4 bases. In DNA, the CDR3 is TGTGCCAGCAGTGAATGGGCGGGGGATACCCGAGAGACCCAGTACTTC. Protein sequence: CASSEWAGDTRETQYF. Filled out from reference TRBV28 and TRBJ2-5, the complete variable domain reads DVKVTQSSRYLVKRTGEKVFLECVQDMDHENMFWYRQDPGLGLRLIYFSYDVKMKEKGDIPEGYSVSREKKERFSLILESASTNQTSMYLCASSEWAGDTRETQYFGPGTRLLVL.

The CDR3 protein is CASSGRLEEETQYF. In nucleotides, the CDR3 is TGTGCCAGCAGCGGGCGACTAGAGGAAGAGACCCAGTACTTC. The rearrangement uses TRBV9 and TRBJ2-5; maybe TRBD2 (6 bases). The V end lost 3 bases, the J end lost 3 bases, and 12 bases lay between the germline ends. This CDR3 contains 14 residues. Looked up from germline, CDR1 is SGDLS and CDR2 is YYNGEE.